One sample yielded the 9 T cell receptor beta chains listed below, sequenced in a study of cytomegalovirus exposure and HLA in healthy donors. PCR used 60 Vbeta primers and 13 Jbeta primers. The assay was immunoSEQ multiplex PCR, and TCRdb's table has in-frame clones only and misses some. This sample has 150,000 to 200,000 clones, with 68% found just once. Sequences were obtained from PBMCs. All receptors derive from a woman under 30 in good health and CMV-seropositive.

The sample holds a few counts of this clone. The chain combines TRBV27 with TRBJ1-5; 7 bases match TRBD1. J lost 2 bases, V lost 6 bases, and 4 bases had no gene match. In germline, CDR1 is MNHEY, CDR2 SMNVEV (reference sequence). The CDR3 spans 14 residues. CDR3 nucleotides: TGTGCCAGCAGGGCCGACAGGGGCAATCAGCCCCAGCATTTT. It translates to CASRADRGNQPQHF.

This chain connects TRBV27 to TRBJ1-2; TRBD1 matches at 7 bases. The CDR3 runs to 15 residues. CDR1 MNHEY and CDR2 SMNVEV come from the germline V gene (reference sequence). V shed 2 bases, J shed 5 bases, and the junction held 8 bases outside the gene matches. This CDR3 is CASSLKYRGEYGYTF. The DNA for the CDR3 is TGTGCCAGCAGTTTAAAATACAGGGGAGAGTATGGCTACACCTTC.

The genes are TRBV2 and TRBJ2-1; D uncertain. CDR1 is SNHLY and CDR2 is FYNNEI in the germline V gene. The CDR3 length is 13 residues. The V end was cut by 6 bases, the J end by 4 bases, with 10 bases between. In nucleotides, the CDR3 is TGTGCCAGCAGGGAAACAGAATACAATGAGCAGTTCTTC. Residues: CASRETEYNEQFF.

The chain recombines TRBV28 with TRBJ1-5, with D unclear. Germline V gene sequence: CDR1 MDHEN, CDR2 SYDVKM. The CDR3 is made up of 14 amino acids. V lost 7 bases to trimming and J lost 4 bases, with 14 bases between them. The chain's CDR3 is CASMEAPPNQPQHF. CDR3 in DNA: TGTGCCAGCATGGAGGCCCCTCCGAATCAGCCCCAGCATTTT.

This rearrangement joins TRBV5-4 to TRBJ1-1; tentative D call: TRBD1 (5 bases). This CDR3 contains 13 residues. With 3 bases removed from V and 8 bases from J, the gap between germline ends came to 14 bases. CDR1 is SGHNT and CDR2 is YYREEE in the germline V gene (reference sequence). CDR3: CASSSVQGREAFF. The CDR3 DNA follows: TGTGCCAGCAGCTCTGTCCAGGGTAGGGAAGCTTTCTTT.

The J gene is TRBJ2-1, the V gene TRBV11-2; a weak D match, TRBD1 (5 bases). Trimming cost V 5 bases and J 0 bases, with 11 bases left between them. In germline, CDR1 is SGHAT, CDR2 FQNNGV. The CDR3 sequence is 15 residues long. CDR3 loop: CASSVQVSSYNEQFF. The CDR3, as DNA: TGTGCCAGCAGCGTACAGGTTAGCTCCTACAATGAGCAGTTCTTC.

This clone turned up a few times. The chain combines TRBV10-2 with TRBJ2-7; TRBD2 aligns across 16 bases. Germline CDR1 reads WSHSY; CDR2 reads SAAADI. V was pared by 6 bases and J by 1 base, with 6 bases of the junction left unmatched. The CDR3 length is 17 residues. This CDR3 reads CASRVPGLAGGSYEQYF. The CDR3 coding sequence is TGCGCCAGCAGGGTTCCGGGACTAGCGGGAGGGTCCTACGAGCAGTACTTC.

The rearrangement joins TRBV6-5 to TRBJ2-7; TRBD2 matches at 11 bases. Trimming took 2 bases from V and 4 from J; bases not matched to a gene: 4. Germline V gives CDR1 MNHEY, CDR2 SVGAGI. This CDR3 spans 15 amino acids. CDR3 amino acids: CASSYGTSGLYEQYF. The CDR3 nucleotides are TGTGCCAGCAGTTACGGGACTAGCGGCCTGTACGAGCAGTACTTC.

The V gene is TRBV5-4, the J gene TRBJ1-1; no definite D call. Germline V gene lookup returns CDR1 SGHNT and CDR2 YYREEE (reference sequence). There are 14 residues in the CDR3. V gave up 3 bases and J gave up 0 bases, with 9 bases separating them. In DNA, the CDR3 is TGTGCCAGCAGCTATTACAATATGAACACTGAAGCTTTCTTT. It codes for CASSYYNMNTEAFF. The full variable domain, in which reference TRBV5-4 and TRBJ1-1 provide the parts outside the CDR3, is ETGVTQSPTHLIKTRGQQVTLRCSSQSGHNTVSWYQQALGQGPQFIFQYYREEENGRGNFPPRFSGLQFPNYSSELNVNALELDDSALYLCASSYYNMNTEAFFGQGTRLTVV.